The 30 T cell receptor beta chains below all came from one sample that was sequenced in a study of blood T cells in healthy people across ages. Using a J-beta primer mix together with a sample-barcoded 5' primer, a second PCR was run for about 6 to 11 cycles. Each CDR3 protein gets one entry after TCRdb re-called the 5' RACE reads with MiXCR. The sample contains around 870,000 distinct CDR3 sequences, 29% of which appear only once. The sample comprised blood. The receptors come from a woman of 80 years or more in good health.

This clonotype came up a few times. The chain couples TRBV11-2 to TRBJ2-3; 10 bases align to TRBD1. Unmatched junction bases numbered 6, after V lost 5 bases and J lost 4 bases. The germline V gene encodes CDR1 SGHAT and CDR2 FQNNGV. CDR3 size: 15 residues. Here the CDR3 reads CASSPRQGAADTQYF. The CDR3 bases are TGTGCCAGCAGCCCCAGACAGGGGGCTGCAGATACGCAGTATTTT.

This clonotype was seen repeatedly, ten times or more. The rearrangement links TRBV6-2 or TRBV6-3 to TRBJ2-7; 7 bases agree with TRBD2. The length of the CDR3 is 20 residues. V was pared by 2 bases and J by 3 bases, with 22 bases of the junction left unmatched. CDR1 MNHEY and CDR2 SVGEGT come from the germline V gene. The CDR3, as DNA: TGTGCCAGCAGTTACCCTGAAATTATGTGGGGCCTAGCGGACCACTACGAGCAGTACTTC. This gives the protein CASSYPEIMWGLADHYEQYF.

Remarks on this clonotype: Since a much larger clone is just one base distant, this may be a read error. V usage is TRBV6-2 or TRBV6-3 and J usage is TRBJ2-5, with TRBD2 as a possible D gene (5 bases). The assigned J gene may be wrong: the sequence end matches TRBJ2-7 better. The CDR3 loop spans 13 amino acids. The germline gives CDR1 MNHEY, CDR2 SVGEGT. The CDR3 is CASSCSRVHEQYF. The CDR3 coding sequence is TGTGCCAGCAGTTGCTCGCGGGTCCACGAGCAGTACTTC.

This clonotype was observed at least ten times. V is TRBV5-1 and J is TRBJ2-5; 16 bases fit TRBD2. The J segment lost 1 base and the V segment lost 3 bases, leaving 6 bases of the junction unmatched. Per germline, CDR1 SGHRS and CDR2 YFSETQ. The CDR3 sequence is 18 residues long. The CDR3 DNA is TGCGCCAGCAGCTCGGGACTAGCGGGGGGGCCTGTCCAAGAGACCCAGTACTTC. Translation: CASSSGLAGGPVQETQYF. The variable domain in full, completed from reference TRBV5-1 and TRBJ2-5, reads KAGVTQTPRYLIKTRGQQVTLSCSPISGHRSVSWYQQTPGQGLQFLFEYFSETQRNKGNFPGRFSGRQFSNSRSEMNVSTLELGDSALYLCASSSGLAGGPVQETQYFGPGTRLLVL.

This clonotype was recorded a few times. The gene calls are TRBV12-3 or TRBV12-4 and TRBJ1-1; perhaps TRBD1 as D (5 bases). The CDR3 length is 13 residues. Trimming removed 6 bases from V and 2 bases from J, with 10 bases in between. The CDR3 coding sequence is TGTGCCAGCAGCCCGGACATTAACACTGAAGCTTTCTTT. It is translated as CASSPDINTEAFF.

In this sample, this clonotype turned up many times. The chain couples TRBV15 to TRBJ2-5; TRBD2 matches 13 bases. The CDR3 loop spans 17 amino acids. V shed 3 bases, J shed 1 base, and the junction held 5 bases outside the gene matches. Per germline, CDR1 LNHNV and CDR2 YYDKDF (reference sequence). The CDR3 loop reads CATSSGGLAGSQETQYF. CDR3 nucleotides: TGTGCCACCAGCAGTGGGGGACTAGCGGGGAGCCAAGAGACCCAGTACTTC.

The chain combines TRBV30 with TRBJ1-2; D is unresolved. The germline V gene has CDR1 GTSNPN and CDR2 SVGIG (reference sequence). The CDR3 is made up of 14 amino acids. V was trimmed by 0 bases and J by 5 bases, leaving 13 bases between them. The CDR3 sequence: CAWSVPGREYGYTF. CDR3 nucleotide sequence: TGTGCCTGGAGTGTACCAGGAAGGGAGTATGGCTACACCTTC. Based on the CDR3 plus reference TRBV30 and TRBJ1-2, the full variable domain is SQTIHQWPATLVQPVGSPLSLECTVEGTSNPNLYWYRQAAGRGLQLLFYSVGIGQISSEVPQNLSASRPQDRQFILSSKKLLLSDSGFYLCAWSVPGREYGYTFGSGTRLTVV.

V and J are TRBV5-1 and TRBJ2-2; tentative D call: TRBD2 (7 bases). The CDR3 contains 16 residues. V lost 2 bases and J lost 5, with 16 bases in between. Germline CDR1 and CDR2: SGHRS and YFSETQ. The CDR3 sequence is CASSFLQGGRTGELFF. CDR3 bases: TGCGCCAGCAGCTTCCTACAGGGCGGGAGAACCGGGGAGCTGTTTTTT.

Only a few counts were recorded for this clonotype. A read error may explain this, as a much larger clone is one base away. The CDR3 spells CASSQGHTSSYKEQFF. CDR3 DNA sequence: TGCGCCAGCAGCCAAGGGCACACCAGCTCCTACAAGGAGCAGTTCTTC. V and J are TRBV4-3 and TRBJ2-1; no definite D call. The CDR3 totals 16 residues. The V gene's germline CDR1 is LGHNA and CDR2 YSLEER.

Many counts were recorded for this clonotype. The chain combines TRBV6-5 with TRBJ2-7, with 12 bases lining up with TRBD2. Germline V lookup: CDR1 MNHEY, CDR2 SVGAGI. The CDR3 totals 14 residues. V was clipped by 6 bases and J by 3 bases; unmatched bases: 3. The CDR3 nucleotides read TGTGCCAGCAGCTCACTAGCGGGGGGCTACGAGCAGTACTTC. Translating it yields CASSSLAGGYEQYF.

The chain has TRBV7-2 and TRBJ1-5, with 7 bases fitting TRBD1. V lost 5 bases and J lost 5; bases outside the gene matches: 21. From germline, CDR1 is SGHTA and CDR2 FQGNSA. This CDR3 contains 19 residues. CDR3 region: CASSPNRGQSFPRYQPQHF. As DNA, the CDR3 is TGTGCCAGCAGCCCCAACAGGGGCCAGTCCTTCCCCCGTTATCAGCCCCAGCATTTT.

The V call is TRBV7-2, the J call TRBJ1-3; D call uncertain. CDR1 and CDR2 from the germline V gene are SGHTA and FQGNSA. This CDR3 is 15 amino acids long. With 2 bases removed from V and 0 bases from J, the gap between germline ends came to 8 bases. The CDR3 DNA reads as TGTGCCAGCAGCTTACGTTGGAGCTCTGGAAACACCATATATTTT. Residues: CASSLRWSSGNTIYF.

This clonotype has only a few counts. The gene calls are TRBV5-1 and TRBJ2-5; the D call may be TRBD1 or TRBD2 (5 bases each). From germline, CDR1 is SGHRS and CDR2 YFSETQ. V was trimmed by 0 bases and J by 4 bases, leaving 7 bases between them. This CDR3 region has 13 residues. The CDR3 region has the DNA TGCGCCAGCAGCTTGGACGGGGCAGAGACCCAGTACTTC. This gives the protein CASSLDGAETQYF.

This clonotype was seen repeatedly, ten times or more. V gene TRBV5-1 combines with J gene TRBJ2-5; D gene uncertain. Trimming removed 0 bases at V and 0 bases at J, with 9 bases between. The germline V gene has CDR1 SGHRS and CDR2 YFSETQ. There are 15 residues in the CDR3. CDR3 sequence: CASSLGPLNQETQYF. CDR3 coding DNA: TGCGCCAGCAGCTTGGGTCCCCTCAACCAAGAGACCCAGTACTTC.

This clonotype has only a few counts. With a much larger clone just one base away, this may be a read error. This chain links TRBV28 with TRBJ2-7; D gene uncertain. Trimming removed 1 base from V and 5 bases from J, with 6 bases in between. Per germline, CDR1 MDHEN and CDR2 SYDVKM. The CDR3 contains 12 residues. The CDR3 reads CASSLLSHEQYF. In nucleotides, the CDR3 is TGTGCCAGCAGTTTATTAAGCCACGAGCAGTACTTC.

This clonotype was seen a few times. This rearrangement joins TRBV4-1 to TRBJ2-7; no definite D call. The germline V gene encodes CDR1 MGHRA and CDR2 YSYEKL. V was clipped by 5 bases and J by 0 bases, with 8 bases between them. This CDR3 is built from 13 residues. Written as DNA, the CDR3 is TGCGCCAGCAGCGCTCTTTCCTCCTACGAGCAGTACTTC. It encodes CASSALSSYEQYF.

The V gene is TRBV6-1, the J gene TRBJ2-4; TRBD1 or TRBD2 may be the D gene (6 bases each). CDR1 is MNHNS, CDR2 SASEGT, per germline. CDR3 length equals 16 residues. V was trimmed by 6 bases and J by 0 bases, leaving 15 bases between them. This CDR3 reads CASRTIQGLAKNIQYF. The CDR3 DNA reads TGTGCCAGCAGAACGATACAGGGACTAGCCAAAAACATTCAGTACTTC.

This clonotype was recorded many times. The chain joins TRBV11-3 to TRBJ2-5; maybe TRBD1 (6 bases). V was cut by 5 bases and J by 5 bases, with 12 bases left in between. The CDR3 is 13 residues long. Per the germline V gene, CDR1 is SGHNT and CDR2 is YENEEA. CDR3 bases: TGTGCCAGCAGCCCGAACAGGGCGGAGACCCAGTACTTC. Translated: CASSPNRAETQYF.

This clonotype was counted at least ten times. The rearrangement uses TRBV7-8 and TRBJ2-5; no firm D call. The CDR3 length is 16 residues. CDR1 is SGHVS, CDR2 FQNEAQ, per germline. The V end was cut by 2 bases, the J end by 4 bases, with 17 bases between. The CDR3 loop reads CASSLFRRVWGETQYF. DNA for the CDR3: TGTGCCAGCAGCTTATTCAGAAGGGTTTGGGGAGAGACCCAGTACTTC.

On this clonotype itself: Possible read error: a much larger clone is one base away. Here the CDR3 reads CASSGSGTLGEQYF. The CDR3 region has the DNA TGTGCCAGCAGTGGGTCCGGGACCCTCGGGGAGCAGTACTTC. The rearrangement joins TRBV25-1 to TRBJ2-7, with D perhaps being TRBD1 or TRBD2 (5 bases each). There are 14 residues in the CDR3. The germline CDR1 and CDR2 sequences are MGHDK and SYGVNS. V was clipped by 4 bases and J by 7 bases, with 17 bases between them.

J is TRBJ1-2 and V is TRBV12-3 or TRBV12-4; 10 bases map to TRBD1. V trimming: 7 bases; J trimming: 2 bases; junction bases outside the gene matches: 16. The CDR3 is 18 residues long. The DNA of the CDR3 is TGTGCCAGCACCTTGACAGGGGGCGTACCGTTAATGAACTATGGCTACACCTTC. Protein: CASTLTGGVPLMNYGYTF.

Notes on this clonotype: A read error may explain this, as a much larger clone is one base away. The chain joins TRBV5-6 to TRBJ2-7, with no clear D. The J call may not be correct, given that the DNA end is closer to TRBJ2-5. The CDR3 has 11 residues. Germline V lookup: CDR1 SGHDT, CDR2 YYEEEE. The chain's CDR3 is CAGSSNETQYF. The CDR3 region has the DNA TGTGCCGGCAGCTCGAATGAGACCCAGTACTTC.

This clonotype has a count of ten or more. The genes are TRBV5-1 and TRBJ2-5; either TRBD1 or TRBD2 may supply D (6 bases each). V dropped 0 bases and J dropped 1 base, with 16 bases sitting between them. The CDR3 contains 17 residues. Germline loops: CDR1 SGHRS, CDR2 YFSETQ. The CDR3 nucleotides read TGCGCCAGCAGCTTGGCCAGGGGAGGTTTAGCCCAAGAGACCCAGTACTTC. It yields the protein CASSLARGGLAQETQYF.

The DNA for the CDR3 is TGTGCCATCAGTGGGTCTAGCGGGGACTACAATGAGCAGTTCTTC. Translating gives CAISGSSGDYNEQFF. This chain uses TRBV10-3 with TRBJ2-1; 9 bases agree with TRBD2. Germline V gives CDR1 ENHRY, CDR2 SYGVKD. The CDR3 totals 15 residues. V lost 4 bases, J lost 3 bases, and 4 bases stayed unmatched.

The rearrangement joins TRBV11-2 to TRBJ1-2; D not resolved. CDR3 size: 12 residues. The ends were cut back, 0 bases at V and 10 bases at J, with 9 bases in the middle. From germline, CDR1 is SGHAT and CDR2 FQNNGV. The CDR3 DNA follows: TGTGCCAGCAGCTTAGAAGCATCGGACTACACCTTC. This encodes CASSLEASDYTF.

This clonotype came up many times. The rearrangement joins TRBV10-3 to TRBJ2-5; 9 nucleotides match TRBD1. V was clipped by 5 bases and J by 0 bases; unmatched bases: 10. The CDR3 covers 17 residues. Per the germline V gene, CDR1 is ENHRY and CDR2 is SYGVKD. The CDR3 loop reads CAISPTADRGYQETQYF. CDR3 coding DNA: TGTGCCATCAGTCCCACTGCCGACAGGGGGTACCAAGAGACCCAGTACTTC.

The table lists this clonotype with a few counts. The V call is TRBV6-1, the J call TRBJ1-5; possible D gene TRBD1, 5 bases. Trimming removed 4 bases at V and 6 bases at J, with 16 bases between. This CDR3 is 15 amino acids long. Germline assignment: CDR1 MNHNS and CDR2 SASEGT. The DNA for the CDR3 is TGTGCCAGCAGTGGCGGGACGCGAACCGGTCAGCCCCAGCATTTT. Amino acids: CASSGGTRTGQPQHF.

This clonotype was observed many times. The CDR3 spells CASSEDYREPYEQYF. The DNA for the CDR3 is TGCGCCAGCAGTGAGGATTACAGGGAGCCCTACGAGCAGTACTTC. This chain joins TRBV10-2 and TRBJ2-7; D is perhaps TRBD1 (6 bases). Germline CDR1 WSHSY, CDR2 SAAADI. The CDR3 consists of 15 residues. V lost 2 bases and J lost 2, with 13 bases in between.

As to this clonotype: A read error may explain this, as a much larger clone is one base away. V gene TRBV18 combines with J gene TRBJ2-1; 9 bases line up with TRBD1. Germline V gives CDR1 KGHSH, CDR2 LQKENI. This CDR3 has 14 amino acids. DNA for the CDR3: TGTGCCAGCTCCCGACAGGGGGGATACAATGAGCAGGTCTTC. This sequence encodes CASSRQGGYNEQVF. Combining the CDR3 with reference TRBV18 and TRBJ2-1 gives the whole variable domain NAGVMQNPRHLVRRRGQEARLRCSPMKGHSHVYWYRQLPEEGLKFMVYLQKENIIDESGMPKERFSAEFPKEGPSILRIQQVVRGDSAAYFCASSRQGGYNEQVFGPGTRLTVL.

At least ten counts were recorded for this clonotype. CDR3 in amino acids: CASSSRSTLGGYTF. CDR3 coding DNA: TGTGCCAGCAGCTCTAGGAGCACCTTAGGGGGCTACACCTTC. This chain joins TRBV7-9 and TRBJ1-2; D unresolved. Germline CDR1 SEHNR, CDR2 FQNEAQ (reference sequence). This CDR3 region has 14 residues. V shed 4 bases and J shed 8 bases, with 17 bases lying between them.